This TCR beta chain was retrieved from a study of blood T cell repertoires in COVID-19. About the research overall: Sources were T cells, B-cell-depleted T cells, or PBMCs; the material itself was cDNA or gDNA.

Participants, about 18 to 90 years old, spanned about 26 US areas. A case of COVID-19 had been met by exposed participants within 2 weeks before study entry. This CDR3 has 12 residues. Trimming removed 8 bases at V and 4 bases at J, with 11 bases between. CDR1 is LNHDA, CDR2 SQIVND, per germline (reference sequence). Sequenced by immunoSEQ multiplex PCR; TCRdb stores in-frame clones only, minus some. The sample contains about 200,000 clones, 83% of which appear only once. The TCR was taken from a woman in her forties or fifties who had been exposed to COVID-19. Sequencing was performed on PBMCs or T cells enriched from blood (not recorded which). The gene calls are TRBV19 and TRBJ1-2; a weak D match, TRBD1 (5 bases). The CDR3 loop is CASWEGTYGYTF. The CDR3 DNA sequence: TGTGCCAGTTGGGAGGGGACCTATGGCTACACCTTC.